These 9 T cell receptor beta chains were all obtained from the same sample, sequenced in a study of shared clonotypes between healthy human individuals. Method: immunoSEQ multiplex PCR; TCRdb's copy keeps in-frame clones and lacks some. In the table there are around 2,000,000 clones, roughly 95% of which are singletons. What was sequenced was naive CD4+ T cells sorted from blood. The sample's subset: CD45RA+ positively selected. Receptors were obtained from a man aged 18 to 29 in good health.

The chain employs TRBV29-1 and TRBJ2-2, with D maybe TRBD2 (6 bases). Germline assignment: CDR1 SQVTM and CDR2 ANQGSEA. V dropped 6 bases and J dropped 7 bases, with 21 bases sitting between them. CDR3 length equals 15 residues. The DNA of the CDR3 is TGCAGCGTCCTCCTAGACGGGAGCCCCGGCGGGGAGCTGTTTTTT. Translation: CSVLLDGSPGGELFF.

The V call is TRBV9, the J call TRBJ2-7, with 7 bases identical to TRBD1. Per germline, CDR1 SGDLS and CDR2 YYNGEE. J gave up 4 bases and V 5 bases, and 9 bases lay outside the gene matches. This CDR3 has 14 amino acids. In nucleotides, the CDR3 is TGTGCCAGCAGTCCCCATCAACAGGGGTACGAGCAGTACTTC. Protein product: CASSPHQQGYEQYF.

In nucleotides, the CDR3 is TGTGCCAGCAGCTTTACCCGGGGACAGAACTATGAAAAACTGTTTTTT. Encoded protein: CASSFTRGQNYEKLFF. J is TRBJ1-4 and V is TRBV7-6, with 7 bases identical to TRBD1. V gave up 3 bases and J gave up 6 bases; unmatched junction bases: 10. The CDR3 consists of 16 residues. Germline V gene lookup returns CDR1 SGHVS and CDR2 FNYEAQ.

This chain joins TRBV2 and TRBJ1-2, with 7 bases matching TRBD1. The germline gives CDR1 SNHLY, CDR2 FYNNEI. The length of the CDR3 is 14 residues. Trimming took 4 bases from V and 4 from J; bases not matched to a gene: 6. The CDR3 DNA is TGTGCCAGCAGTGTGCTGACAGGGCTCTATGGCTACACCTTC. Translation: CASSVLTGLYGYTF.

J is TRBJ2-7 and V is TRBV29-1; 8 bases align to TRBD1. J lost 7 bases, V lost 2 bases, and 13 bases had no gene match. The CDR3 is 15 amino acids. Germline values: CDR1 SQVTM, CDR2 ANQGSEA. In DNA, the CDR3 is TGCAGCGTTGAAAGTGGGACAGGCCCAAGTGGGGAGCAGTACTTC. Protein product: CSVESGTGPSGEQYF.

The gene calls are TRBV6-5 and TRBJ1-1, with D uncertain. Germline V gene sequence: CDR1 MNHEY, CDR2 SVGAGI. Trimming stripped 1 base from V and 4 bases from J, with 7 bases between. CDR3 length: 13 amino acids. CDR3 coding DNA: TGTGCCAGCAGTTACTTGGAGAGCACTGAAGCTTTCTTT. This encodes CASSYLESTEAFF.

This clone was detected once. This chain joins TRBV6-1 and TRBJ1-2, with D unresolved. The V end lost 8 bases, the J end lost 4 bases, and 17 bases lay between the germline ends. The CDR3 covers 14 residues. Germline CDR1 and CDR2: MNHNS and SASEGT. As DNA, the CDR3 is TGTGCCAGCGGCCGCGGGGTGATCGCCTATGGCTACACCTTC. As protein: CASGRGVIAYGYTF.

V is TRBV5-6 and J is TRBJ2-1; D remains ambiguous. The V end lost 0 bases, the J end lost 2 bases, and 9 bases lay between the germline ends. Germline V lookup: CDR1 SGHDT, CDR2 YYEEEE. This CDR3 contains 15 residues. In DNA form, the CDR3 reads TGTGCCAGCAGCTTGGACGTTGGCGCCTACAATGAGCAGTTCTTC. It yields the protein CASSLDVGAYNEQFF.

The CDR3 spells CATSGGNNSPLHF. As DNA, the CDR3 is TGTGCCACCTCCGGGGGGAATAATTCACCCCTCCACTTT. The chain employs TRBV10-3 and TRBJ1-6; possibly TRBD1 for D (5 bases). Trimming left V 10 bases short and J 5 bases short, with 12 bases between. Germline V gives CDR1 ENHRY, CDR2 SYGVKD. The CDR3 length is 13 residues.